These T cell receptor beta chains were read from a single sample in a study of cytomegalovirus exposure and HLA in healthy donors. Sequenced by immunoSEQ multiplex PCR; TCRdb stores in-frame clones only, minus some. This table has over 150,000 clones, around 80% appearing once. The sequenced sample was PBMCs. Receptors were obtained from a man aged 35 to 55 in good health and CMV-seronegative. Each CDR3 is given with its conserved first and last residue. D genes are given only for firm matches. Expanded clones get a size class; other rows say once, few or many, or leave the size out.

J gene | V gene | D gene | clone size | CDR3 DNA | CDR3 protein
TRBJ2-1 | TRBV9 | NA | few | TGTGCCAGCAGCGTGGCAGGGGCCTACAATGAGCAGTTCTTC | CASSVAGAYNEQFF
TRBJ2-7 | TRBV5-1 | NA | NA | TGCGCCAGCAGCCCCGTTATGGGGGGTAACGAGCAGTACTTC | CASSPVMGGNEQYF
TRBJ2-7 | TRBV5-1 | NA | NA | TGCGCCAGCAGCTTGGGCCAGGCAGGGTCCTACGAGCAGTACTTC | CASSLGQAGSYEQYF
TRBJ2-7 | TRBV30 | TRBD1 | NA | TGTGCCTGGAGTTGGGGGACAGGGGTTAGCGAGCAGTACTTC | CAWSWGTGVSEQYF
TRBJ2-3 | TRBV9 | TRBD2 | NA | TGTGCCAGCGGGGGGGTTACGATCACAGATACGCAGTATTTT | CASGGVTITDTQYF
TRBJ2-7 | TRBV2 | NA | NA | TGTGCCAGCAAATGGGTTCCAGGGGCCGAGCAGTACTTC | CASKWVPGAEQYF
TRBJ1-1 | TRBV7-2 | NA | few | TGTGCCAGCAGCTTAGGGGCGAACACTGAAGCTTTCTTT | CASSLGANTEAFF
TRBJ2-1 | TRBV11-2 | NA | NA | TGTGCCAGCAGCTTAGTACCACGGAGGGAGCAGTTCTTC | CASSLVPRREQFF
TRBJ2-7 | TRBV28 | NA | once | TGTGCCACCACCAGGGATACATACGAGCAGTACTTC | CATTRDTYEQYF
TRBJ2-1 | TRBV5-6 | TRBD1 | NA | TGTGCCAGCAGCTTTGGCAGGGGGCTCTCCTACAATGAGCAGTTCTTC | CASSFGRGLSYNEQFF
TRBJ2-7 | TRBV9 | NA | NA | TGTGCCAGCAGCGTAGAAGGGGAAGGGGCCTTCTCCTACGAGCAGTACTTC | CASSVEGEGAFSYEQYF
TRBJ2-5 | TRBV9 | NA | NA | TGTGCCAGCAGCCCGCGACAGGACCAAGAGACCCAGTACTTC | CASSPRQDQETQYF
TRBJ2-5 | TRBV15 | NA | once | TGTGCCACCAGGAGAGCCCGGAGGGGTGGGGCGCAATCGGAGACCCAGTACTTC | CATRRARRGGAQSETQYF
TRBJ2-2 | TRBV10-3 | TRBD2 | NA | TGTGCCATCAGTGATTTCGGACTAGCGGGAGGTAGTGCTGGGGAGCTGTTTTTT | CAISDFGLAGGSAGELFF
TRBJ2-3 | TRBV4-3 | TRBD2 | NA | TGCGCCAGCAGCCCTCTGGGACTAGTGGGCGATACGCAGTATTTT | CASSPLGLVGDTQYF
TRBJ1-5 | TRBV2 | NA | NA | TGTGCCAGCAGTGAGGGGGGTAGCAATCAGCCCCAGCATTTT | CASSEGGSNQPQHF
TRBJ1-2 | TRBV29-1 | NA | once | TGCAGCGCCGAGGTCCTCACCTATGGCTACACCTTC | CSAEVLTYGYTF
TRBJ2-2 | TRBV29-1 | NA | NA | TGCAGCGTGGGGGGACCTTCGAACACCGGGGAGCTGTTTTTT | CSVGGPSNTGELFF
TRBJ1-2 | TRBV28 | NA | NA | TGTGCCAGCAGTTTAAGTCAGGATGGCTACACCTTC | CASSLSQDGYTF
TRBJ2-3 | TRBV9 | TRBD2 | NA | TGTGCCAGCAGCGCCCGGTCTAGCGGGAGAACAGATACGCAGTATTTT | CASSARSSGRTDTQYF
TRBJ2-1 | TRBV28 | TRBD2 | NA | TGTGCCAGCCATAGCGGGGGCTCCTACAATGAGCAGTTCTTC | CASHSGGSYNEQFF
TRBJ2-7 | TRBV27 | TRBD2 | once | TGTGCCAGCAGTTTGGGCGGGAGGGCCGCCGAGCAGTACTTC | CASSLGGRAAEQYF
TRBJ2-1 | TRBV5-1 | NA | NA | TGCGCCAGCAGCTCAAGGGGTTTATTGAACAATGAGCAGTTCTTC | CASSSRGLLNNEQFF
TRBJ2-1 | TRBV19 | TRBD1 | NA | TGTGCCAGTAGTTCGGGGGACAGGTACAATGAGCAGTTCTTC | CASSSGDRYNEQFF
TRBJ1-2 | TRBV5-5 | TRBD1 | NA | TGTGCCAGCAGCCCGCGGCAGGGGGCCTTGGAGGGGGGCTACACCTTC | CASSPRQGALEGGYTF
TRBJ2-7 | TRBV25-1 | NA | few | TGTGCCAGCAGTCGACAGGGAGGTTACCCCGAGCAGTACTTC | CASSRQGGYPEQYF
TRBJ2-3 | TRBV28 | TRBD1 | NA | TGTGCCAGCAGTTTGTCGGGACAGGGGACAGATACGCAGTATTTT | CASSLSGQGTDTQYF
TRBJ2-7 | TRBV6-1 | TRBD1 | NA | TGTGCCGCCCGGGACAGCTCCTACGAGCAGTACTTC | CAARDSSYEQYF
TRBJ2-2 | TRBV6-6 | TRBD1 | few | TGTGCCAGCAGTTATCGGACAGGGGGCCCCGGGGAGCTGTTTTTT | CASSYRTGGPGELFF
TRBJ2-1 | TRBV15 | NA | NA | TGTGCCACCAGCTCTTATCTAGGCCGACTAGAAAACAATGAGCAGTTCTTC | CATSSYLGRLENNEQFF
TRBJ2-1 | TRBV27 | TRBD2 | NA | TGTGCCAGCAGTAGGCCCGGGACTAGCGGGAGTAGTGAGCAGTTCTTC | CASSRPGTSGSSEQFF
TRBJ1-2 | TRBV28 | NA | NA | TGTGCCAGCAGTTTTCTATCCGCCGGCTACACCTTC | CASSFLSAGYTF
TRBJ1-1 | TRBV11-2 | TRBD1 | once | TGTGCCAGCAGCCGGATCAGGGGGGACGGTCGAGGGGCTTTCTTT | CASSRIRGDGRGAFF
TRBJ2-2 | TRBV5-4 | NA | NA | TGTGCCAGCAGCCACCCTAAAGTTTCCGGGGAGCTGTTTTTT | CASSHPKVSGELFF
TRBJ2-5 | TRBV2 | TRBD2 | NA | TGTGCCAGCAGTGAAGCGATGAGGCCCCGGACTAGCAGGGTCCAAGAGACCCAGTACTTC | CASSEAMRPRTSRVQETQYF
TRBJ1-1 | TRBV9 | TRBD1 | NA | TGTGCCAGCAGCGTAGACACAGGGGCATACACTGAAGCTTTCTTT | CASSVDTGAYTEAFF
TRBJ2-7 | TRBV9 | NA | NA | TGTGCCAGCAGCGCAGTAGCGGCCGCCCCCCTTCACGAGCAGTACTTC | CASSAVAAAPLHEQYF
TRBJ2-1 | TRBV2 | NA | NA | TGTGCCAGCAGTGATAGGCAGGGCACAGTCAATGAGCAGTTCTTC | CASSDRQGTVNEQFF
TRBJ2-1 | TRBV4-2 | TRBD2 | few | TGTGCCAGCAGCCAAGCCTCGGGACTAGCGGGCCATGAGCAGTTCTTC | CASSQASGLAGHEQFF
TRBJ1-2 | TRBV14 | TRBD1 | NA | TGTGCCAGCAGCCAAGACGCAGGACAGGTTTATGGCTACACCTTC | CASSQDAGQVYGYTF
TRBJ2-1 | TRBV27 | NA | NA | TGTGCCAGCAGCACTTCCAATGAGCAGTTCTTC | CASSTSNEQFF
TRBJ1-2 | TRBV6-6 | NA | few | TGTGCCAGCAGTTACGCAGGTGCAGACTATGGCTACACCTTC | CASSYAGADYGYTF
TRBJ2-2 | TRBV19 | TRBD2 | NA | TGTGCCAGTAGTCGGCTAGCGGGAGACACCGGGGAGCTGTTTTTT | CASSRLAGDTGELFF
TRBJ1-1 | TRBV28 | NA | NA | TGTGCCAGCAGTTTACTCAGCACTGAAGCTTTCTTT | CASSLLSTEAFF
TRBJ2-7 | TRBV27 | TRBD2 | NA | TGTGCCAGCAAAAATCGAGCGGGGGGGTCCGAGCAGTACTTC | CASKNRAGGSEQYF
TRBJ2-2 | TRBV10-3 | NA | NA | TGTGCCATCAGTGAATCGGTCGGGGGCACCGGGGAGCTGTTTTTT | CAISESVGGTGELFF
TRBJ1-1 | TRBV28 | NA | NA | TGTGCCAGCAGTTTAGGCAGGTCAAACACTGAAGCTTTCTTT | CASSLGRSNTEAFF
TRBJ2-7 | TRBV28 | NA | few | TGTGCCAGCAGCCCACCTACTAGCTACGAGCAGTACTTC | CASSPPTSYEQYF
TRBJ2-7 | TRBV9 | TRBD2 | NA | TGTGCCAGCAGCGTAGAAAGTCTAGCGGGAGGCCTCCACTTC | CASSVESLAGGLHF
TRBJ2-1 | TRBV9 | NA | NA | TGTGCCAGCAGCGTAGAGCGGTACCCCCCCTACAATGAGCAGTTCTTC | CASSVERYPPYNEQFF
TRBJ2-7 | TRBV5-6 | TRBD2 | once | TGTGCCAGCAGCCGGCTGGGACTAGCGGAGTACGAGCAGTACTTC | CASSRLGLAEYEQYF
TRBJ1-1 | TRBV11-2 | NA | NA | TGTGCCAGCAGCTTAGGAGCGAACACTGAAGCTTTCTTT | CASSLGANTEAFF
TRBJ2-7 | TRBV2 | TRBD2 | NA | TGTGCCAGCAGCTCTCAAGTCTTCCGGGACCGGGGGGTCGAGCAGTACTTC | CASSSQVFRDRGVEQYF
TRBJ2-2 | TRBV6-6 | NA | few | TGTGCCAGCAGCCCCACAGGGCCCACCGGGGAGCTGTTTTTT | CASSPTGPTGELFF